This T cell receptor (beta chain) derives from a study of shared clonotypes between healthy human individuals. Turning to the study itself: With ages of 18 to 49, the donors were a couple of women and a few men.

Terminally differentiated effector memory CD45RA+ cells were excluded from the naive CD8 cells, which were CD45RO-negative and positively selected for CCR7. The study drew all its donors from Caucasian adults living in Nashville, Tennessee. This CDR3 has 13 amino acids. Study processing details: Filtering differed for immunoSEQ, which gave only junction sequences without quality scores. Produced via immunoSEQ multiplex PCR; TCRdb's table is partial and in-frame only. V and J calls and clone size come straight from that table; D and trimming were deduced from the DNA. The data contain about 2 million clones, approximately 94% of them singletons.

Sequenced sample: naive CD8+ T cells sorted from blood. The TCR comes from a man younger than 35 in good health. The rearrangement links TRBV21-1 to TRBJ1-1. TRBV21-1 is an annotated pseudogene. CDR3 residues: CASTPWENTEAFF. The DNA of the CDR3 is TGTGCCAGCACCCCGTGGGAGAACACTGAAGCTTTCTTT.